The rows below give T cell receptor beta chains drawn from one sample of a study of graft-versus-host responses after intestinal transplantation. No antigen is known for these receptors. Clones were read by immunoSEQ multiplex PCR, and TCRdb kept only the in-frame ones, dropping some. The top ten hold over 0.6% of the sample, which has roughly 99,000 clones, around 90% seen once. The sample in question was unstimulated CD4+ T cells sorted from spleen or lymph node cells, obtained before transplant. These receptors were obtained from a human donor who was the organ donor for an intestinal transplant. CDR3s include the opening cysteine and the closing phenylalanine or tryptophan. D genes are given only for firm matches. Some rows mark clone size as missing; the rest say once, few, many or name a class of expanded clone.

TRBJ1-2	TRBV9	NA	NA	CASSVDRTGFYTF	TGTGCCAGCAGCGTAGATAGGACCGGCTTCTACACCTTC
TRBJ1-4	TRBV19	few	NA	CASTSGDIGKLFF	TGTGCCAGTACCTCAGGGGACATAGGAAAACTGTTTTTT
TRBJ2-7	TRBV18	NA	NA	CASSPIDRSVEQYF	TGTGCCAGCTCACCTATAGATCGGTCCGTGGAGCAGTACTTC
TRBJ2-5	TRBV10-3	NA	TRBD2	CAMSDGQGLAGQTQYF	TGTGCCATGAGTGACGGCCAGGGACTAGCGGGGCAGACCCAGTACTTC
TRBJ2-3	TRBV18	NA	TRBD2	CASSPLAVSTDTQYF	TGTGCCAGCTCCCCGCTAGCGGTGAGCACAGATACGCAGTATTTT
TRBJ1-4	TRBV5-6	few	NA	CASSLGPRIGGEKLFF	TGTGCCAGCAGCTTGGGGCCGAGAATCGGCGGTGAAAAACTGTTTTTT
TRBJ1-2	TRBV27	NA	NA	CASRSTARANYGYTF	TGTGCCAGCAGGTCCACCGCCAGGGCTAACTATGGCTACACCTTC
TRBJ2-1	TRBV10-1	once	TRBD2	CASSVTSAKSYNEQFF	TGCGCCAGCAGTGTAACTAGCGCAAAGTCCTACAATGAGCAGTTCTTC
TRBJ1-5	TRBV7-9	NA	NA	CASSAWAGNQPQHF	TGTGCCAGCAGTGCTTGGGCCGGCAATCAGCCCCAGCATTTT
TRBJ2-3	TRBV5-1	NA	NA	CASSSGSSTDTQYF	TGCGCCAGCAGCTCAGGGTCTAGCACAGATACGCAGTATTTT
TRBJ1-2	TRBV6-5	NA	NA	CASSLQGNYGYTF	TGTGCCAGCAGCCTACAGGGAAACTATGGCTACACCTTC
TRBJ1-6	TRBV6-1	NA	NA	CASRDRGSNSPLHF	TGTGCCAGCAGAGACAGAGGAAGTAATTCACCCCTCCACTTT
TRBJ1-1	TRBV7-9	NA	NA	CASQSGSHNTEAFF	TGTGCCAGCCAGAGTGGCAGCCATAACACTGAAGCTTTCTTT
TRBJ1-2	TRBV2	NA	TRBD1	CATGTGRYGYTF	TGTGCCACCGGGACAGGCCGCTATGGCTACACCTTC
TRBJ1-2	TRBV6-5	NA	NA	CASSEGTNYGYTF	TGTGCCAGCAGTGAAGGGACAAACTATGGCTACACCTTC
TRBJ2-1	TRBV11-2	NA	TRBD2	CASSLAGGYNEQFF	TGTGCCAGCAGCTTAGCGGGGGGCTACAATGAGCAGTTCTTC
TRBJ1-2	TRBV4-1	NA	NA	CASSHWPTRQGHYGYTF	TGCGCCAGCAGCCACTGGCCAACCCGCCAAGGCCACTATGGCTACACCTTC
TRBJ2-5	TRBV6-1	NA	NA	CASSEDGGRWTQYF	TGTGCCAGCAGTGAAGACGGAGGAAGGTGGACCCAGTACTTC
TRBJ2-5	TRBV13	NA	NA	CASSVQETQYF	TGTGCCAGCAGCGTCCAAGAGACCCAGTACTTC
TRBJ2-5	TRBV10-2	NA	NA	CASSEIGAGETQYF	TGCGCCAGCAGTGAAATCGGGGCGGGAGAGACCCAGTACTTC
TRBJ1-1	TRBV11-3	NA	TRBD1	CASSSDRGRTEAFF	TGTGCCAGCAGCTCGGACAGGGGGCGTACTGAAGCTTTCTTT
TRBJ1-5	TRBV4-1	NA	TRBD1	CASSPGTARSNQPQHF	TGCGCCAGCAGCCCTGGGACAGCCCGAAGCAATCAGCCCCAGCATTTT
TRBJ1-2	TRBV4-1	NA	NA	CASSQAPGNNYGYTF	TGCGCCAGCAGCCAAGCCCCGGGGAATAACTATGGCTACACCTTC
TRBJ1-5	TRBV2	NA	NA	CASSEYGDHNQPQHF	TGTGCCAGCAGTGAGTATGGAGACCACAATCAGCCCCAGCATTTT
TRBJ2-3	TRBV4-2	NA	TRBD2	CASNPTGLAGGTDTQYF	TGTGCCAGCAACCCGACCGGACTAGCGGGAGGTACAGATACGCAGTATTTT
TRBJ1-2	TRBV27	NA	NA	CASRDPGYGYTF	TGTGCCAGCAGGGATCCAGGGTACGGCTACACCTTC
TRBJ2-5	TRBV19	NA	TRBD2	CASKLAGGETQYF	TGTGCCAGTAAGTTGGCGGGGGGAGAGACCCAGTACTTC
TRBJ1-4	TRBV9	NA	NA	CASSPRDRNGEKLFF	TGTGCCAGCAGTCCCCGGGACCGAAACGGGGAAAAACTGTTTTTT
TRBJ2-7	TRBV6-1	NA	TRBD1	CASGDSSYEQYF	TGTGCCAGCGGGGACAGCTCCTACGAGCAGTACTTC
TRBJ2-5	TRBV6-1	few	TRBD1	CASRNGQGRVETQYF	TGTGCCAGCAGGAACGGACAGGGGAGGGTAGAGACCCAGTACTTC
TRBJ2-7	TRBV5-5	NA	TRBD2	CASGRAGESSYEQYF	TGTGCCAGCGGACGGGCGGGGGAGAGCTCCTACGAGCAGTACTTC
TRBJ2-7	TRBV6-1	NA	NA	CASTRADTTYEQYF	TGTGCCAGCACCAGAGCTGATACTACCTACGAGCAGTACTTC
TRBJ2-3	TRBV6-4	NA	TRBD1	CASSGQGGTDTQYF	TGTGCCAGCAGTGGACAGGGGGGCACAGATACGCAGTATTTT
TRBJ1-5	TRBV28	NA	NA	CASSLQGKPQHF	TGTGCCAGCAGTTTGCAGGGTAAGCCCCAGCATTTT
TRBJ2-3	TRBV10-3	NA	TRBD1	CAATGADTQYF	TGTGCCGCGACAGGGGCAGATACGCAGTATTTT